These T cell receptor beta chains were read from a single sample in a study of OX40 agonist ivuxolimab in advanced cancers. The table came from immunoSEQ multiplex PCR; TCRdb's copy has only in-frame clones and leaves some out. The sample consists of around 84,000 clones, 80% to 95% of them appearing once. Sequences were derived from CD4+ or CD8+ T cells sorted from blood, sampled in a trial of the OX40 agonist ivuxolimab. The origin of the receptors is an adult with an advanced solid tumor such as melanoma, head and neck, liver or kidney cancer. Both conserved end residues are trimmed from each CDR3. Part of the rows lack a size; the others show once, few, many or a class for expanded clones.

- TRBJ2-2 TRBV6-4 ASSDGAGWTGELF
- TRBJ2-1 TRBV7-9 ASSYDLRGQTPSDEQF
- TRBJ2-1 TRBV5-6 ASSLLAGGSYNEQF
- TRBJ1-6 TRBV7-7 ASSPRAPSPLH
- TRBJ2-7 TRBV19 ASSNDRDLYEQY
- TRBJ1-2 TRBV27 ASSLSEEGGYGYT
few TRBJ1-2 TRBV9 ASRSGGNGYT
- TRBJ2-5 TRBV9 ASSPSGTGWETQY
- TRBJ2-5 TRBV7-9 ASRPGARETQY
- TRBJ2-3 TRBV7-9 ASSSTSGGADTQY
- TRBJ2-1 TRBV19 ASSDPGPGVDEQF
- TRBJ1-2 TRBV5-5 ASSQTPDRDYGYT
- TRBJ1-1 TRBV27 ASKVGGNTEAF
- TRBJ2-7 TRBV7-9 ASSPGGGGASYEQY
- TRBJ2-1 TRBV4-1 ASSQALPEQF
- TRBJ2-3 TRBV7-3 ASSSTGPTDTQY
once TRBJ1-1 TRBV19 ASSIVGSPEAF
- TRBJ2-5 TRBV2 ASRHGQGQETQY
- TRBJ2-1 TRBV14 ASSQAGPRTPHYNEQF
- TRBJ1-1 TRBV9 ASSVVQGATNTEAF
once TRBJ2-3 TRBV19 ASSIGSSTGRADTQY
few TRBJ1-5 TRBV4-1 ASSQEGQGSQPQH
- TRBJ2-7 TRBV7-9 ASSTRTVSSYEQY
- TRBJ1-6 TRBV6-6 ASSYPPDDNSPLH
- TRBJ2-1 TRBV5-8 ASSLEVLNSGEQF
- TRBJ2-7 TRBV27 ASGSGDYEQY
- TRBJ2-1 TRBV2 AGLGQGAGYNEQF
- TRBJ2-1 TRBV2 ASIHSPDEQF
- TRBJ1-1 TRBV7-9 ASRPSSGQAF
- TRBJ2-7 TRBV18 ASSPAGPGEQY
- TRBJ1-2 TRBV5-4 ASSIGIEGGYT
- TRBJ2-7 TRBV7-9 ASSSYEDLRGEQY